The following is a T cell receptor (beta chain) sequence with its context. The repertoire was sequenced with immunoSEQ multiplex PCR; TCRdb's copy has only in-frame clones and lacks some. Among more than 95,000 clones listed, about 90% were seen once. CDR1 is LGHNA, CDR2 YNFKEQ, per germline. The CDR3 covers 18 residues. V lost 0 bases and J lost 5; bases outside the gene matches: 16. The sample comes from a study of blood T cell repertoires in COVID-19. This clonotype originated in a human donor in a cohort sampled during active COVID-19. Sequencing was done on a sample of peripheral blood. V and J are TRBV4-2 and TRBJ2-7, with 7 bases aligning to TRBD2. This chain's CDR3 is CASSQDDELLAGDHEQYF. CDR3 in DNA: TGTGCCAGCAGCCAAGATGACGAACTACTGGCGGGAGACCACGAGCAGTACTTC.